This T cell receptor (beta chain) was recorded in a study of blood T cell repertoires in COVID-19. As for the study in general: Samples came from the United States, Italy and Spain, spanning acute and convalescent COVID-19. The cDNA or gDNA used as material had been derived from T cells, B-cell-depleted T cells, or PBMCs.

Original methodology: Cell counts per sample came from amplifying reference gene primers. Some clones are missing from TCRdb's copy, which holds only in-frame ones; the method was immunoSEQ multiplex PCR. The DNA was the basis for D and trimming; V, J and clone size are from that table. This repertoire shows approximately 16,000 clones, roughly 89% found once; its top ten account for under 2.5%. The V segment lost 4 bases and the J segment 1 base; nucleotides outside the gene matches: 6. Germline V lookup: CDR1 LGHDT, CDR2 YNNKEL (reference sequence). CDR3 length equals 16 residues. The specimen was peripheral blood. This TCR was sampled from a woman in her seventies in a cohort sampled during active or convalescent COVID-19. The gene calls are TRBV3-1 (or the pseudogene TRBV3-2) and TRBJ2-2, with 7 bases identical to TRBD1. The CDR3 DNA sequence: TGTGCCAGCAGCCGAGCCGGGACAGTGAACACCGGGGAGCTGTTTTTT. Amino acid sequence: CASSRAGTVNTGELFF.